The T cell receptor (beta chain) described here comes from a study of T cell changes during pregnancy in multiple sclerosis. Sequencing was performed with immunoSEQ multiplex PCR; in TCRdb, only in-frame clones are kept and a portion is missing. This sample has 40,000 or so clones, with approximately 90% found just once. V lost 7 bases, J lost 0 bases, and 13 bases lay in between. The length of the CDR3 is 14 residues. The sequence came from a female donor with multiple sclerosis, enrolled in a pregnancy study. This specimen consisted of CD4+ T cells from peripheral blood mononuclear cells, obtained in the third trimester of pregnancy. The chain is built from TRBV23-1 and TRBJ2-7, with TRBD1 as a possible D gene (5 bases). TRBV23-1 qualifies as an ORF whose function is uncertain. The CDR3 DNA is TGCGCCAGCAAAAAGGAACAGGTCTCCTACGAGCAGTACTTC. Translation gives CASKKEQVSYEQYF.